Sequencing of this TCR beta chain was carried out in a study of blood T cell repertoires in COVID-19. For the study at large: The United States, Italy and Spain were the sources of the acute and convalescent COVID-19 samples.

In the original processing: The authors estimated nucleated cell counts from reference gene primer amplification. Repertoires were generated with immunoSEQ multiplex PCR, while TCRdb's copy carries only in-frame clones and drops some. That table supplies the V and J calls and clone size; D and trimming were determined from the DNA. The profile covers fewer than 300,000 clones, with 70% to 90% appearing a single time and about 4.3% taken by the ten largest. The CDR3 runs to 14 residues. Germline V gives CDR1 MNHEY, CDR2 SVGAGI. V lost 7 bases and J 1 base, leaving 10 bases between the germline ends. Participants were placed into cohorts based on the clinical history they reported. Recovery meant two consecutive negative NP/OP PCR tests, professional clearance, or resolved symptoms.

The specimen sequenced was PBMCs or T cells enriched from blood (not recorded which). The receptor was derived from a woman aged 25 to 39 who had recovered from COVID-19. This chain uses TRBV6-5 with TRBJ2-2; D is unresolved. In DNA, the CDR3 is TGTGCCAGCACCCAGGCTGGGAACACCGGGGAGCTGTTTTTT. Translated: CASTQAGNTGELFF.